This TCR beta chain was sequenced during a study of tumor-infiltrating lymphocytes in localized non-small cell lung cancer. Study-wide background: From each patient, both tumor and uninvolved lung, non-adjacent to tumor, were sampled.

CDR1 SQVTM and CDR2 ANQGSEA come from the germline V gene. J lost 7 bases, V lost 3 bases, and 6 bases had no gene match. The CDR3 loop spans 14 amino acids. Libraries were prepared by immunoSEQ multiplex PCR; TCRdb keeps only in-frame clonotypes and omits some of them. Of about 6,500 clones listed, around 64% were seen once; the top ten hold approximately 13%. The receptor was isolated from a human donor with non-small cell lung cancer. This chain uses TRBV29-1 with TRBJ2-1, with TRBD2 matching over 10 bases. Sequenced sample: uninvolved lung tissue not adjacent to the tumor. CDR3 nucleotide sequence: TGCAGCGTTGACGCTAGCGGGGGAGGGAATGAGCAGTTCTTC. Translation: CSVDASGGGNEQFF.